This T cell receptor beta chain originates from a study of OX40 agonist ivuxolimab in advanced cancers. CDR3 length: 12 residues. Trimming cost V 0 bases and J 10 bases, with 7 bases left between them. The germline gives CDR1 MGHRA, CDR2 YSYEKL. Generated by immunoSEQ multiplex PCR, the TCRdb table keeps only in-frame clones and is missing some. The sample lists around 31,000 clones, 90% to 95% occurring once. Material: CD4+ or CD8+ T cells sorted from blood, obtained in a trial of the OX40 agonist ivuxolimab. V gene TRBV4-1 combines with J gene TRBJ2-1; a possible D gene is TRBD1 (6 bases). The TCR comes from an adult with an advanced solid tumor such as melanoma, head and neck, liver or kidney cancer. CDR3 nucleotide sequence: TGCGCCAGCAGCCAAGAAGGGGGAGAGCAGTTCTTC. This encodes CASSQEGGEQFF.